This record looks at one TCR beta chain sequence and its context. Germline-derived CDR1 and CDR2 are SNHLY and FYNNEI. The CDR3 has 14 amino acids. The V and J ends lost 7 bases and 1 base respectively, with 13 bases between them. Authors' analysis steps: How many nucleated cells were present was estimated from reference gene primer amplification. Sequenced by immunoSEQ multiplex PCR; TCRdb stores in-frame clones only, minus some. D and trimming were read from the DNA, whereas the V and J calls and clone size are those reported in that table. The sample records about 230,000 clones, 65% to 90% being singletons. These data come from a study of blood T cell repertoires in COVID-19. Study in general: Material from acute and convalescent COVID-19 was sourced from the United States, Italy and Spain. PBMCs, B-cell-depleted T cells, or T cells were the source of the cDNA or gDNA that made up the material.

Patients from Seattle were sampled longitudinally, starting during active infection. Sequencing was done on a sample of peripheral blood. The receptor comes from a man over 45 with COVID-19, enrolled during active disease. The chain recombines TRBV2 with TRBJ2-5; the D gene is possibly TRBD1 (5 bases). CDR3 sequence reads: CASTRRQTQETQYF. The CDR3 DNA is TGTGCCAGCACCAGGAGACAGACCCAAGAGACCCAGTACTTC.